This passage covers 16 T cell receptor beta chains from one sample sequenced in a study of control samples from healthy donors and cancer patients. TCRdb keeps only in-frame clones here, not all; method: immunoSEQ multiplex PCR. The sample contains 160,000 or so clones, about 93% of which appear only once. The sequencing input was blood. These receptors all come from a man aged 45 to 65 in good health.

In nucleotides, the CDR3 is TGTGCCAGTAGCCAATCGTGGGACCCAAGCGAGCAGTACTTC. This codes for CASSQSWDPSEQYF. The chain combines TRBV19 with TRBJ2-7; possibly TRBD1 or TRBD2 for D (5 bases each). This CDR3 comprises 14 residues. V dropped 6 bases and J dropped 6 bases, with 18 bases sitting between them. The germline CDR1 and CDR2 sequences are LNHDA and SQIVND (reference sequence).

The chain is built from TRBV27 and TRBJ1-2, with D possibly matching TRBD1 (6 bases). The CDR3 sequence is 16 residues long. CDR1 and CDR2 (germline): MNHEY, SMNVEV (reference sequence). Trimming stripped 5 bases from V and 2 bases from J, with 18 bases between. The CDR3 DNA reads TGTGCCAGCAGTCCCACCCTTGGGCAGGGGAACTATGGCTACACCTTC. Translation: CASSPTLGQGNYGYTF.

This chain uses TRBV7-9 with TRBJ1-2; 7 bases match TRBD1. The germline CDR1 and CDR2 sequences are SEHNR and FQNEAQ (reference sequence). The CDR3 is 13 residues long. The V gene end was trimmed by 5 bases and the J gene end by 6 bases; junction bases not matched to a gene: 6. CDR3 sequence reads: CASSGTGQDGYTF. In DNA form, the CDR3 reads TGTGCCAGCAGCGGAACAGGACAGGATGGCTACACCTTC.

The J gene is TRBJ2-2, the V gene TRBV20-1, with D hard to call. V was cut by 3 bases and J by 5 bases, with 10 bases left in between. The CDR3 is 13 residues long. The V gene's germline CDR1 is DFQATT and CDR2 SNEGSKA (reference sequence). CDR3 amino acids: CSASLGRTGELFF. Here the CDR3 DNA reads TGCAGTGCTAGTCTGGGAAGGACCGGGGAGCTGTTTTTT.

The genes are TRBV5-1 and TRBJ2-3; TRBD1 matches 7 bases. CDR1 and CDR2 from the germline V gene are SGHRS and YFSETQ. V was pared by 6 bases and J by 2 bases, with 9 bases of the junction left unmatched. There are 15 residues in the CDR3. CDR3 coding DNA: TGCGCCAGCACCAAGGACGGGACAGCCACAGATACGCAGTATTTT. Translated: CASTKDGTATDTQYF.

The chain's CDR3 is CASKKAGLYQPQHF. DNA of the CDR3: TGTGCCAGCAAGAAAGCGGGCCTTTATCAGCCCCAGCATTTT. The gene calls are TRBV27 and TRBJ1-5; D call uncertain. The germline V and J ends were trimmed by 7 bases and 5 bases, with 15 bases remaining between them. Germline V gives CDR1 MNHEY, CDR2 SMNVEV (reference sequence). The CDR3 runs 14 residues.

The chain combines TRBV27 with TRBJ2-7; 12 nucleotides align to TRBD1. Germline V lookup: CDR1 MNHEY, CDR2 SMNVEV (reference sequence). V trimming: 5 bases; J trimming: 2 bases; junction bases outside the gene matches: 4. CDR3 length equals 15 residues. This CDR3 is CASSGGQGAAYEQYF. The CDR3, as DNA: TGTGCCAGCAGTGGGGGACAGGGGGCGGCCTACGAGCAGTACTTC.

The CDR3: CASSSGARGGYTF. Written as DNA, the CDR3 is TGCGCCAGCAGTTCCGGGGCCCGGGGAGGCTACACCTTC. The rearrangement uses TRBV5-1 and TRBJ1-2; D may be TRBD1 (5 bases). With 5 bases removed from V and 8 bases from J, the gap between germline ends came to 16 bases. From germline, CDR1 is SGHRS and CDR2 YFSETQ. This CDR3 region has 13 residues.

The V call is TRBV6-5, the J call TRBJ2-5; D not resolved. Germline CDR1 reads MNHEY; CDR2 reads SVGAGI. The CDR3 spans 14 residues. Trimming removed 2 bases at V and 5 bases at J, with 12 bases between. The CDR3 loop is CASSYRTDGETQYF. The CDR3, as DNA: TGTGCCAGCAGTTACCGAACCGACGGGGAGACCCAGTACTTC.

As to this clone: This sample includes further DNA sequences coding for the same CDR3. This chain joins TRBV18 and TRBJ1-1; D not certain. Trimming removed 2 bases at V and 0 bases at J, with 4 bases between. The germline V gene has CDR1 KGHSH and CDR2 LQKENI. The CDR3 totals 13 residues. The CDR3 DNA reads TGTGCCAGCTCACCAGGAGTGAACACTGAAGCTTTCTTT. Amino acid sequence: CASSPGVNTEAFF.

This clone was recorded once. This chain joins TRBV25-1 and TRBJ2-6; D unclear. The CDR3 runs 13 residues. The V gene lost 6 bases and the J gene lost 1 base, with 4 bases spanning the gap. Per the germline V gene, CDR1 is MGHDK and CDR2 is SYGVNS. As DNA, the CDR3 is TGTGCCAGCAGGGATTCTGGGGCCAACGTCCTGACTTTC. Protein product: CASRDSGANVLTF.

The V and J genes are TRBV6-1 and TRBJ1-2; D unresolved. Germline CDR1 reads MNHNS; CDR2 reads SASEGT. Trimming took off 4 bases at V and 3 bases at J, with 6 bases between the two ends. The CDR3 loop spans 12 amino acids. The chain's CDR3 is CASSAQDYGYTF. In DNA, the CDR3 is TGTGCCAGCAGTGCCCAAGACTATGGCTACACCTTC.

The V call is TRBV6-5, the J call TRBJ1-1; D is unclear. The germline CDR1 and CDR2 sequences are MNHEY and SVGAGI. Between the trimmed V and J ends, which lost 7 bases and 1 base, there was a span of 13 bases. The CDR3 is 14 amino acids. The CDR3 nucleotides read TGTGCCAGCATATCCAACGGAGGGAACACTGAAGCTTTCTTT. It codes for CASISNGGNTEAFF.

The chain has TRBV19 and TRBJ1-3; D is unclear. This CDR3 region has 14 residues. Trimming stripped 3 bases from V and 0 bases from J, with 6 bases between. Looked up from germline, CDR1 is LNHDA and CDR2 is SQIVND (reference sequence). The chain's CDR3 is CASSISSSGNTIYF. CDR3 DNA sequence: TGTGCCAGTAGTATCTCCAGCTCTGGAAACACCATATATTTT.

V usage is TRBV6-5 and J usage is TRBJ1-5; tentatively, D is TRBD1 (5 bases). Trimming took 0 bases from V and 0 from J, leaving 9 bases between them. The CDR3 totals 16 residues. From germline, CDR1 is MNHEY and CDR2 SVGAGI. The CDR3: CASSYSWDYSNQPQHF. CDR3 in DNA: TGTGCCAGCAGTTACTCGTGGGACTATAGCAATCAGCCCCAGCATTTT.

V gene TRBV28 combines with J gene TRBJ2-7; possible D gene TRBD1, 7 bases. Per the germline V gene, CDR1 is MDHEN and CDR2 is SYDVKM. CDR3 length: 16 residues. V gave up 6 bases and J gave up 3 bases, with 21 bases separating them. For the CDR3, the DNA is TGTGCCAGCAGGGGGGGCCTAGGACAGGAGGGCTACGAGCAGTACTTC. It encodes CASRGGLGQEGYEQYF.